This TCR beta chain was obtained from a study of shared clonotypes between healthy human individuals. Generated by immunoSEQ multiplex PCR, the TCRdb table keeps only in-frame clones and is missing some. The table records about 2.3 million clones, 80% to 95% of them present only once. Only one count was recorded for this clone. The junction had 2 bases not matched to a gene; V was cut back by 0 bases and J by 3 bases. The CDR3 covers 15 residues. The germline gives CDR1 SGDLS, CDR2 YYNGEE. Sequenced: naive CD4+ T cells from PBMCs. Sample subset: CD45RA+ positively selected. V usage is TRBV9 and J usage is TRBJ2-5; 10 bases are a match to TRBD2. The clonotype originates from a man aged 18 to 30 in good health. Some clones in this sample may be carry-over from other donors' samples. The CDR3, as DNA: TGTGCCAGCAGCGTAGACAGCGGGAGGGAAGAGACCCAGTACTTC. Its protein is CASSVDSGREETQYF.